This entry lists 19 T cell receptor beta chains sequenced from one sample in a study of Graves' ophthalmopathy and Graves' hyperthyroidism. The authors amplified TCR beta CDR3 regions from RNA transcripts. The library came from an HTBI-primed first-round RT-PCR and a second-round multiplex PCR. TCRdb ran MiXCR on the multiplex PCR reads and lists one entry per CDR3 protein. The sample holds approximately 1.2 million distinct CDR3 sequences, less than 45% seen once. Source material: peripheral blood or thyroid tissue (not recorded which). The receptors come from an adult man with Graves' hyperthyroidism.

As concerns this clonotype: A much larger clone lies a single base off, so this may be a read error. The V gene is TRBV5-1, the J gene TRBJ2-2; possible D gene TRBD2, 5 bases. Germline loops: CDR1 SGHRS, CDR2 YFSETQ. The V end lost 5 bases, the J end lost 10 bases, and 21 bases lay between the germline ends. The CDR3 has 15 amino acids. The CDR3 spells CASRHGNGLPAELFF. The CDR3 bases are TGCGCCAGCAGACACGGGAACGGGCTACCGGCGGAGCTGTTTTTT. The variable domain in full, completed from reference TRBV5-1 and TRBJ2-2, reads KAGVTQTPRYLIKTRGQQVTLSCSPISGHRSVSWYQQTPGQGLQFLFEYFSETQRNKGNFPGRFSGRQFSNSRSEMNVSTLELGDSALYLCASRHGNGLPAELFFGEGSRLTVL.

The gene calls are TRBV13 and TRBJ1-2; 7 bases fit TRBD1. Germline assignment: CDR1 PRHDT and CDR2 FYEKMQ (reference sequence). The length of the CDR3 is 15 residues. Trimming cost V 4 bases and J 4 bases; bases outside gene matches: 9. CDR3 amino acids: CASSSMTGIIYGYTF. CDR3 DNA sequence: TGTGCCAGCAGCTCAATGACAGGGATCATCTATGGCTACACCTTC.

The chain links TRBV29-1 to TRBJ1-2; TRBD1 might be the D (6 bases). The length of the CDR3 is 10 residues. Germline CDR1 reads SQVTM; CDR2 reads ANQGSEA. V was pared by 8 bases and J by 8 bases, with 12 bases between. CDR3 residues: CSWGGGGYTF. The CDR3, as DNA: TGCAGCTGGGGAGGGGGGGGCTACACCTTC.

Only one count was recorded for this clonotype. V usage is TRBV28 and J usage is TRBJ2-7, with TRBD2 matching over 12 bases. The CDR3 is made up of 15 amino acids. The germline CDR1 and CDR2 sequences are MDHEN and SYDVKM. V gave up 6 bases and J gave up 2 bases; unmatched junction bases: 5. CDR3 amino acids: CASRWGLAGTYEQYF. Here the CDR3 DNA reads TGTGCCAGCAGGTGGGGACTAGCGGGTACCTACGAGCAGTACTTC.

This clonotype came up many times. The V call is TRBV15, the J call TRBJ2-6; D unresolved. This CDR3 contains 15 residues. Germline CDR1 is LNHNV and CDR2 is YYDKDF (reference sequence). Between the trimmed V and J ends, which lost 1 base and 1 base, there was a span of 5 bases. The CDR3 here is CATSRAGSGANVLTF. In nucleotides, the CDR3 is TGTGCCACCAGCAGAGCTGGATCTGGGGCCAACGTCCTGACTTTC.

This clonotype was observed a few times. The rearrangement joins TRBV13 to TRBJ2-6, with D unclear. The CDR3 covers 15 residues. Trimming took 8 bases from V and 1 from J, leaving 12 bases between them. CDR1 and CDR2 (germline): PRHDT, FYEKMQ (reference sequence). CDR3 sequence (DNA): TGTGCCAGCGGTAGTGGGGAATCTGGGGCCAACGTCCTGACTTTC. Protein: CASGSGESGANVLTF.

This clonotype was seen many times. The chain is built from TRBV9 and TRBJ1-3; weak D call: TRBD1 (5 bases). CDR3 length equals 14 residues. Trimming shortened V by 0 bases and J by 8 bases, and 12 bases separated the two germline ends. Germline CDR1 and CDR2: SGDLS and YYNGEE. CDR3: CASSVGATGYTIYF. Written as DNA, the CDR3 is TGTGCCAGCAGCGTAGGCGCAACAGGATACACCATATATTTT. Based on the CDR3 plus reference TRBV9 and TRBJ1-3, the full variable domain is DSGVTQTPKHLITATGQRVTLRCSPRSGDLSVYWYQQSLDQGLQFLIQYYNGEERAKGNILERFSAQQFPDLHSELNLSSLELGDSALYFCASSVGATGYTIYFGEGSWLTVV.

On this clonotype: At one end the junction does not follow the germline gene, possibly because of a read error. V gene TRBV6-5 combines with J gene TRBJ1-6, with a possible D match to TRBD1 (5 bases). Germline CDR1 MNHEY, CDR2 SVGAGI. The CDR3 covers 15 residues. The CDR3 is CASSYEPGRLSALHF. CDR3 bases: TGTGCCAGCAGTTACGAGCCGGGACGACTTTCAGCCCTCCACTTT.

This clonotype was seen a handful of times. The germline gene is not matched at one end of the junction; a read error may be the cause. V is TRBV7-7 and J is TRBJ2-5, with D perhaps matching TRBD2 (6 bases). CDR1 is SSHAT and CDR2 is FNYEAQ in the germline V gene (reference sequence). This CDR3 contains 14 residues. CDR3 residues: CASSPGEAGRTQYF. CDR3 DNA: TGTGCTAGCAGCCCCGGGGAGGCGGGAAGGACCCAGTACTTC. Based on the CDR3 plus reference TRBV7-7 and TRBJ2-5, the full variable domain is GAGVSQSPRYKVTKRGQDVTLRCDPISSHATLYWYQQALGQGPEFLTYFNYEAQPDKSGLPSDRFSAERPEGSISTLTIQRTEQRDSAMYRCASSPGEAGRTQYFGPGTRLLVL.

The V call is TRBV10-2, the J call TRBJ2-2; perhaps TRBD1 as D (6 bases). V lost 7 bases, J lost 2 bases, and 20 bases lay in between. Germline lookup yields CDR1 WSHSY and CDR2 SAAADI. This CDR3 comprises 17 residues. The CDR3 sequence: CASKGDMAIQNTGELFF. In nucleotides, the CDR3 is TGCGCCAGCAAAGGGGACATGGCCATCCAAAACACCGGGGAGCTGTTTTTT.

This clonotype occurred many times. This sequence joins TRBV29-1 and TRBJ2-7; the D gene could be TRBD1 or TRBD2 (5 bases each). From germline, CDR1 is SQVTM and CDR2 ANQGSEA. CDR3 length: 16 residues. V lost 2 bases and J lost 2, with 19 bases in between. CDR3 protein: CSVEPQTRDGAYEQYF. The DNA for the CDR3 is TGCAGCGTTGAACCGCAGACCCGGGACGGTGCCTACGAGCAGTACTTC.

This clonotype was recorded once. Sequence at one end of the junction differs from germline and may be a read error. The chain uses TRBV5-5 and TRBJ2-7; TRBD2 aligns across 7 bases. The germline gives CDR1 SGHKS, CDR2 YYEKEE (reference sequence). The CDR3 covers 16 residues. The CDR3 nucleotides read TGTGTCAGCAGCCGCCCGGCGGAGCGGGAAGCGTACGAGCAGTACTTC. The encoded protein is CVSSRPAEREAYEQYF.

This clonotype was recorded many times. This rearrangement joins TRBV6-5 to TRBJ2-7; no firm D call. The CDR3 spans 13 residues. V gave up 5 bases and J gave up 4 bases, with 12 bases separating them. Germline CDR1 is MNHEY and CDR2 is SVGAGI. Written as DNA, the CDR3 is TGTGCCAGCAGTCGAACGGACGGATACGAGCAGTACTTC. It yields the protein CASSRTDGYEQYF.

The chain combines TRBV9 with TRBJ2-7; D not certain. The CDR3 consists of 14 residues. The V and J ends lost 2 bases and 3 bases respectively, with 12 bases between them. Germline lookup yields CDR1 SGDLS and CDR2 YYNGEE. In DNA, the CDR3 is TGTGCCAGCAGCGTTTCGTGGGCCGGCTACGAGCAGTACTTC. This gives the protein CASSVSWAGYEQYF. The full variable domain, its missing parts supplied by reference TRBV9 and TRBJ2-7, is DSGVTQTPKHLITATGQRVTLRCSPRSGDLSVYWYQQSLDQGLQFLIQYYNGEERAKGNILERFSAQQFPDLHSELNLSSLELGDSALYFCASSVSWAGYEQYFGPGTRLTVT.

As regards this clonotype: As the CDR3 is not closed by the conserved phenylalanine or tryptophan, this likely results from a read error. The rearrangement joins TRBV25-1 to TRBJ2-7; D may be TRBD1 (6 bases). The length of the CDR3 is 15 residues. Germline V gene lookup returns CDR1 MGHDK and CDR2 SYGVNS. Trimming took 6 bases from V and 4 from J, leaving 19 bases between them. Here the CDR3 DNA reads TGTGCCAGCAGCCAGGGGACCGTTCTGACGTACGAGCAGTACCTC. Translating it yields CASSQGTVLTYEQYL.

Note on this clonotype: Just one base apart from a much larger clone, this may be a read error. CDR3 nucleotide sequence: TGCAGCGTTGAAGATCTCGCGGGAGGGAGCGAGCAGTACTTC. Translation: CSVEDLAGGSEQYF. The chain is built from TRBV29-1 and TRBJ2-7, with 9 bases aligning to TRBD2. V shed 0 bases, J shed 6 bases, and the junction held 6 bases outside the gene matches. The CDR3 length is 14 residues. From germline, CDR1 is SQVTM and CDR2 ANQGSEA.

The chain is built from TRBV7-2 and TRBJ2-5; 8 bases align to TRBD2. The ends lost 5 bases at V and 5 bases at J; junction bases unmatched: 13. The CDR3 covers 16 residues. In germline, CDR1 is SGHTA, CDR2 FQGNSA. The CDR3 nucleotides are TGTGCCAGCAGCCGGGGGGGGGGTCCGAGGGGCGAGACCCAGTACTTC. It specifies CASSRGGGPRGETQYF. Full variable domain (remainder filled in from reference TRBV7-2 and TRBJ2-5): GAGVSQSPSNKVTEKGKDVELRCDPISGHTALYWYRQSLGQGLEFLIYFQGNSAPDKSGLPSDRFSAERTGGSVSTLTIQRTQQEDSAVYLCASSRGGGPRGETQYFGPGTRLLVL.

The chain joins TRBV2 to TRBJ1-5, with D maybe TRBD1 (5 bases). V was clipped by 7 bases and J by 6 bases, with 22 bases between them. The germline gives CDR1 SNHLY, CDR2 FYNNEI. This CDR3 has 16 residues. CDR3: CASKRGGVTDSQPQHF. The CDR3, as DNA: TGTGCCAGCAAGAGGGGAGGAGTAACGGATAGTCAGCCCCAGCATTTT.

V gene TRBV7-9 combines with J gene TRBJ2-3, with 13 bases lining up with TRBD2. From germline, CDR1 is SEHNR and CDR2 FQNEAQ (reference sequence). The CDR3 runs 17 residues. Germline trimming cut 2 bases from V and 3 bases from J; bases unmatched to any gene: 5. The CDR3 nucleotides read TGTGCCAGCAGCTTAACGCCGGGACTAGCGGGAACAGATACGCAGTATTTT. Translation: CASSLTPGLAGTDTQYF.